Presented here are 16 T cell receptor beta chains from one specimen sequenced in a study of OX40 agonist ivuxolimab in advanced cancers. Clones were sequenced by immunoSEQ multiplex PCR, and TCRdb holds only the in-frame ones, with some missing. The sample records about 95,000 clones, roughly 90% being singletons. Sequenced material: CD4+ or CD8+ T cells sorted from blood, taken in a trial of the OX40 agonist ivuxolimab. The origin of the receptors is an adult with an advanced solid tumor such as melanoma, head and neck, liver or kidney cancer.

The rearrangement links TRBV5-1 to TRBJ2-3; no firm D call. Germline V lookup: CDR1 SGHRS, CDR2 YFSETQ. V was cut by 1 base and J by 5 bases, with 8 bases left in between. The length of the CDR3 is 13 residues. The CDR3 coding sequence is TGCGCCAGCAGCTTGCAACCGAAAGATACGCAGTATTTT. Translating gives CASSLQPKDTQYF.

V is TRBV28 and J is TRBJ1-3; no clear D. With 3 bases removed from V and 1 base from J, the gap between germline ends came to 13 bases. Per germline, CDR1 MDHEN and CDR2 SYDVKM. The CDR3 spans 16 residues. This CDR3 is CASSFGFGVSGNTIYF. CDR3 in DNA: TGTGCCAGCAGTTTCGGTTTTGGGGTGTCTGGAAACACCATATATTTT.

As to this clone: At one boundary the junction diverges from the germline segment, which might be a read error. This rearrangement joins TRBV13 to TRBJ2-7; D not certain. Germline CDR1 and CDR2: PRHDT and FYEKMQ (reference sequence). The CDR3 runs to 11 residues. In DNA, the CDR3 is TGTGCCAGCAGATTAGGGCGAGAGCAGTACTTC. Translated, it gives CASRLGREQYF.

The chain recombines TRBV4-2 with TRBJ2-1; 12 nucleotides align to TRBD2. V lost 2 bases and J lost 0; bases outside the gene matches: 20. Germline loops: CDR1 LGHNA, CDR2 YNFKEQ. CDR3 length: 23 residues. As DNA, the CDR3 is TGTGCCAGCAGCCAATTTCTCAGCGCCAGGACTAGCGGGGATAAAAGCTCCTACAATGAGCAGTTCTTC. Residues: CASSQFLSARTSGDKSSYNEQFF.

The chain has TRBV19 and TRBJ2-7; unclear D gene. CDR3 length equals 15 residues. The V end was cut by 4 bases, the J end by 2 bases, with 15 bases between. The germline V gene encodes CDR1 LNHDA and CDR2 SQIVND (reference sequence). The DNA for the CDR3 is TGTGCCAGTAGTAAACAAGACTCCCCGCCCTACGAGCAGTACTTC. Residues: CASSKQDSPPYEQYF. Using reference TRBV19 and TRBJ2-7 for the parts outside the CDR3, the full variable domain is DGGITQSPKYLFRKEGQNVTLSCEQNLNHDAMYWYRQDPGQGLRLIYYSQIVNDFQKGDIAEGYSVSREKKESFPLTVTSAQKNPTAFYLCASSKQDSPPYEQYFGPGTRLTVT.

The chain carries TRBV7-8 and TRBJ2-3, with 9 bases lining up with TRBD2. CDR3 size: 14 residues. With V trimmed by 5 bases and J by 4 bases, 4 bases remained unmatched. Germline V gene sequence: CDR1 SGHVS, CDR2 FQNEAQ. In DNA form, the CDR3 reads TGTGCCAGCAGCACGGGGACTAGCCCAGATACGCAGTATTTT. Translating gives CASSTGTSPDTQYF. The full variable domain, with the rest looked up from reference TRBV7-8 and TRBJ2-3, is GAGVSQSPRYKVAKRGQDVALRCDPISGHVSLFWYQQALGQGPEFLTYFQNEAQLDKSGLPSDRFFAERPEGSVSTLKIQRTQQEDSAVYLCASSTGTSPDTQYFGPGTRLTVL.

The CDR3 nucleotides read TGTGCCAGCAGCCCATTACTGCCGGGAAACACCATATATTTT. This sequence encodes CASSPLLPGNTIYF. V usage is TRBV7-2 and J usage is TRBJ1-3; unclear D gene. Trimming stripped 5 bases from V and 4 bases from J, with 12 bases between. This CDR3 region has 14 residues. From germline, CDR1 is SGHTA and CDR2 FQGNSA.

In this sample, this clone turned up once. The chain joins TRBV6-1 to TRBJ2-4, with 9 positions matching TRBD2. V lost 3 bases, J lost 6 bases, and 9 bases stayed unmatched. This CDR3 has 16 amino acids. In germline, CDR1 is MNHNS, CDR2 SASEGT. The DNA of the CDR3 is TGTGCCAGCAGTGAGACTAGCGGCCCCTCAGGAAACATTCAGTACTTC. Translated: CASSETSGPSGNIQYF.

The chain uses TRBV5-1 and TRBJ2-3; D is undetermined. Germline V gives CDR1 SGHRS, CDR2 YFSETQ. V gave up 6 bases and J gave up 5 bases, with 13 bases separating them. The CDR3 covers 13 residues. The CDR3 is CASKYREVDTQYF. The CDR3 region has the DNA TGCGCCAGCAAATACCGAGAGGTAGATACGCAGTATTTT.

This clone was seen a handful of times. The chain is built from TRBV6-6 and TRBJ2-5, with D uncertain. V was cut by 4 bases and J by 4 bases, with 4 bases left in between. The CDR3 loop spans 11 amino acids. Per germline, CDR1 MNHNY and CDR2 SVGAGI (reference sequence). In DNA, the CDR3 is TGTGCCAGCAGTTCCGCAGAGACCCAGTACTTC. This encodes CASSSAETQYF.

The chain recombines TRBV27 with TRBJ2-2; a weak D match, TRBD1 (6 bases). CDR3 size: 14 residues. Between the trimmed V and J ends, which lost 5 bases and 6 bases, there was a span of 13 bases. Germline loops: CDR1 MNHEY, CDR2 SMNVEV (reference sequence). The CDR3 DNA reads TGTGCCAGCAGTGTACAGGGCGCCGCCGGGGAGCTGTTTTTT. This translates into CASSVQGAAGELFF.

The chain combines TRBV11-3 with TRBJ2-2; possible D gene TRBD2, 7 bases. This CDR3 spans 17 amino acids. The germline CDR1 and CDR2 sequences are SGHNT and YENEEA. V shed 5 bases and J shed 5 bases, with 21 bases lying between them. CDR3 DNA sequence: TGTGCCAGCAGCCCCCCCTGGGGGGGCGGACGGACCGGGGAGCTGTTTTTT. Its protein product is CASSPPWGGGRTGELFF.

CDR3 region: CATSRESPGQYNEQFF. In DNA, the CDR3 is TGTGCCACCAGCAGAGAATCCCCCGGACAGTACAATGAGCAGTTCTTC. The chain uses TRBV15 and TRBJ2-1; TRBD1 might be the D (6 bases). CDR1 LNHNV and CDR2 YYDKDF come from the germline V gene (reference sequence). The CDR3 is made up of 16 amino acids. With 0 bases removed from V and 4 bases from J, the gap between germline ends came to 13 bases. Full variable domain (rest looked up from reference TRBV15 and TRBJ2-1): DAMVIQNPRYQVTQFGKPVTLSCSQTLNHNVMYWYQQKSSQAPKLLFHYYDKDFNNEADTPDNFQSRRPNTSFCFLDIRSPGLGDTAMYLCATSRESPGQYNEQFFGPGTRLTVL.

This chain connects TRBV18 to TRBJ1-5; no clear D gene. V lost 6 bases to trimming and J lost 6 bases, with 12 bases between them. The germline CDR1 and CDR2 sequences are KGHSH and LQKENI. This CDR3 has 13 residues. The chain's CDR3 is CASSPGPGQPQHF. CDR3 bases: TGTGCCAGCTCCCCCGGACCGGGTCAGCCCCAGCATTTT.

This rearrangement joins TRBV5-1 to TRBJ2-2; D is perhaps TRBD2 (6 bases). Trimming took 0 bases from V and 6 from J, leaving 15 bases between them. Per germline, CDR1 SGHRS and CDR2 YFSETQ. The CDR3 loop spans 16 amino acids. CDR3 sequence reads: CASSLEPLGGAGELFF. Written as DNA, the CDR3 is TGCGCCAGCAGCTTGGAGCCTCTCGGGGGTGCCGGGGAGCTGTTTTTT.

The chain carries TRBV5-1 and TRBJ2-2, with 10 bases that match TRBD1. CDR1 is SGHRS, CDR2 YFSETQ, per germline. J lost 5 bases, V lost 6 bases, and 4 bases had no gene match. CDR3 size: 14 residues. The CDR3 nucleotides read TGCGCCAGCAACGACAGGGGGCAAACCGGGGAGCTGTTTTTT. It specifies CASNDRGQTGELFF.